Listed here are 2 T cell receptor beta chains from one sample, sequenced in a study of T cell responses to AZD1222 COVID-19 vaccine. Clones were sequenced by immunoSEQ multiplex PCR, and TCRdb holds only the in-frame ones, with some missing. The repertoire has about 57,000 clones, 85% of them found once; the top ten carry approximately 19%. The input for sequencing was peripheral blood, taken on day 0 of AZD1222 vaccination. These receptors came from an adult in good health.

The chain combines TRBV15 with TRBJ1-1; weak D call: TRBD1 (6 bases). Germline CDR1 reads LNHNV; CDR2 reads YYDKDF (reference sequence). V was clipped by 0 bases and J by 0 bases, with 11 bases between them. CDR3 length: 16 amino acids. In nucleotides, the CDR3 is TGTGCCACCAGCAGAGAGACCACAGGGCTGAACACTGAAGCTTTCTTT. Its protein is CATSRETTGLNTEAFF.

In nucleotides, the CDR3 is TGCGCCAGCAGCTTGGACCCGAGGTCGAGCTCTGGAAACACCATATATTTT. It codes for CASSLDPRSSSGNTIYF. The chain uses TRBV5-1 and TRBJ1-3; unclear D gene. The V end was cut by 0 bases, the J end by 0 bases, with 13 bases between. The CDR3 loop spans 17 amino acids. Per the germline V gene, CDR1 is SGHRS and CDR2 is YFSETQ. The variable domain in full, completed from reference TRBV5-1 and TRBJ1-3, reads KAGVTQTPRYLIKTRGQQVTLSCSPISGHRSVSWYQQTPGQGLQFLFEYFSETQRNKGNFPGRFSGRQFSNSRSEMNVSTLELGDSALYLCASSLDPRSSSGNTIYFGEGSWLTVV.